Listed here are 18 T cell receptor beta chains from one sample, sequenced in a study of early T cells in non-severe SARS-CoV-2 infection. TCRdb called the 5' RACE reads again in MiXCR, with one record for every CDR3 protein. This repertoire shows approximately 99,000 distinct CDR3 sequences, around 10% found once; its top ten account for approximately 3.1%. What was sequenced was whole blood. The receptors here all came from an adult who was a healthcare worker with PCR-confirmed SARS-CoV-2 infection or an uninfected control (not recorded which).

The rearrangement links TRBV19 to TRBJ1-5; 8 nucleotides line up with TRBD1. The V segment lost 6 bases and the J segment 4 bases; nucleotides outside the gene matches: 14. The CDR3 is 17 residues long. Germline CDR1 is LNHDA and CDR2 is SQIVND (reference sequence). The CDR3 nucleotides are TGTGCCAGTAGGTTTACCCGCGGACAGGGAGGGAATCAGCCCCAGCATTTT. It is translated as CASRFTRGQGGNQPQHF.

This clonotype occurred many times. The chain links TRBV4-1 to TRBJ2-7, with TRBD1 as a possible D gene (6 bases). The CDR3 has 14 residues. Trimming took off 4 bases at V and 3 bases at J, with 13 bases between the two ends. Per the germline V gene, CDR1 is MGHRA and CDR2 is YSYEKL. The CDR3 loop reads CASSPTTGHYEQYF. CDR3 DNA sequence: TGCGCCAGCAGCCCCACGACAGGACACTACGAGCAGTACTTC.

Turning to this clonotype: At one end the junction does not follow the germline gene, possibly because of a read error. The chain is built from TRBV11-2 and TRBJ2-2, with D possibly matching TRBD1 (5 bases). This CDR3 has 15 residues. Germline lookup yields CDR1 SGHAT and CDR2 FQNNGV. CDR3 region: CTSSHGSGPTGELFF. CDR3 nucleotide sequence: TGTACCAGCAGCCACGGCTCAGGGCCCACCGGGGAGCTGTTTTTT.

This clonotype was detected ten times or more. V gene TRBV20-1 combines with J gene TRBJ2-1; 7 nucleotides align to TRBD2. Germline CDR1 is DFQATT and CDR2 is SNEGSKA (reference sequence). With 1 base clipped from V and 12 bases from J, the junction kept 9 bases outside the gene matches. The CDR3 totals 13 residues. The CDR3 sequence is CSARGLASPVQFF. CDR3 in DNA: TGCAGTGCTAGAGGACTAGCCAGTCCCGTGCAGTTCTTC.

The chain is built from TRBV20-1 and TRBJ1-6, with unresolved D. The V gene lost 3 bases and the J gene lost 6 bases, with 9 bases spanning the gap. The CDR3 has 13 amino acids. Germline assignment: CDR1 DFQATT and CDR2 SNEGSKA (reference sequence). The CDR3 is CSARVSINSPLHF. Here the CDR3 DNA reads TGCAGTGCTAGGGTTTCCATTAATTCACCCCTCCACTTT.

This clonotype was seen more than once but under ten times. The chain couples TRBV3-1 to TRBJ2-7, with D perhaps TRBD2 (6 bases). The CDR3 is 15 amino acids. V was clipped by 4 bases and J by 5 bases, with 18 bases between them. The germline gives CDR1 LGHDT, CDR2 YNNKEL (reference sequence). The CDR3 spells CASSPTGLAYDEQYF. The DNA of the CDR3 is TGTGCCAGCAGCCCCACGGGGCTAGCGTACGACGAGCAGTACTTC.

J is TRBJ2-1 and V is TRBV14; TRBD2 matches at 8 bases. This CDR3 spans 15 amino acids. After removal of 1 base from V and 7 bases from J, the junction contained 6 bases not matched to a gene. CDR1 and CDR2 from the germline V gene are SGHDN and FVKESK. CDR3: CASSQVAGGPNEQFF. In nucleotides, the CDR3 is TGTGCCAGCAGCCAAGTGGCGGGAGGACCAAATGAGCAGTTCTTC.

V usage is TRBV29-1 and J usage is TRBJ2-7; D is uncertain. There are 10 residues in the CDR3. Germline CDR1 and CDR2: SQVTM and ANQGSEA. V was clipped by 7 bases and J by 0 bases, with 4 bases between them. DNA for the CDR3: TGCAGCGCACGCTCCTACGAGCAGTACTTC. The encoded protein is CSARSYEQYF.

The chain joins TRBV7-3 to TRBJ2-3; maybe TRBD2 (6 bases). Germline CDR1 SGHTA, CDR2 FQGTGA. The CDR3 length is 14 residues. With 1 base removed from V and 6 bases from J, the gap between germline ends came to 11 bases. The DNA of the CDR3 is TGTGCCAGCAGCTTAATGGCTAGCGAGGATACGCAGTATTTT. The encoded protein is CASSLMASEDTQYF.

This clonotype was counted at least ten times. The chain uses TRBV7-9 and TRBJ1-1; D is unclear. There are 15 residues in the CDR3. Germline V gives CDR1 SEHNR, CDR2 FQNEAQ (reference sequence). Trimming stripped 3 bases from V and 1 base from J, with 12 bases between. The CDR3 nucleotides read TGTGCCAGCAGCTTCGAACAGAAAAGGAACACTGAAGCTTTCTTT. Translating gives CASSFEQKRNTEAFF.

The sample holds a few counts of this clonotype. The chain uses TRBV6-6 and TRBJ2-1; D gene uncertain. Germline V gene sequence: CDR1 MNHNY, CDR2 SVGAGI (reference sequence). There are 14 residues in the CDR3. With 6 bases removed from V and 0 bases from J, the gap between germline ends came to 9 bases. The CDR3 DNA sequence: TGTGCCAGCAGCCCGGCCCCCTCCTACAATGAGCAGTTCTTC. Translated: CASSPAPSYNEQFF.

J is TRBJ2-4 and V is TRBV19; no clear D. Germline CDR1 and CDR2: LNHDA and SQIVND (reference sequence). The CDR3 has 11 amino acids. Trimming removed 7 bases at V and 9 bases at J, with 10 bases between. The DNA for the CDR3 is TGTGCCAGTAATACCCTGGGCATTCAGTACTTC. It translates to CASNTLGIQYF.

This clonotype was picked up a small number of times. This rearrangement joins TRBV11-2 to TRBJ2-1, with 12 bases lining up with TRBD2. CDR1 is SGHAT, CDR2 FQNNGV, per germline. CDR3 size: 19 residues. J gave up 4 bases and V 5 bases, and 15 bases lay outside the gene matches. The CDR3 DNA follows: TGTGCCAGCAGCAGGGCACTAGCGGGAGGCCTAGGAACTTACAATGAGCAGTTCTTC. Translation gives CASSRALAGGLGTYNEQFF. Full variable domain (missing parts from reference TRBV11-2 and TRBJ2-1): EAGVAQSPRYKIIEKRQSVAFWCNPISGHATLYWYQQILGQGPKLLIQFQNNGVVDDSQLPKDRFSAERLKGVDSTLKIQPAKLEDSAVYLCASSRALAGGLGTYNEQFFGPGTRLTVL.

This clonotype was picked up a small number of times. The chain carries TRBV30 and TRBJ2-5; D gene ambiguous. CDR3 length: 12 amino acids. With 4 bases removed from V and 5 bases from J, the gap between germline ends came to 11 bases. Looked up from germline, CDR1 is GTSNPN and CDR2 is SVGIG (reference sequence). The CDR3 sequence: CAWKATLETQYF. CDR3 in DNA: TGTGCCTGGAAGGCTACCCTGGAGACCCAGTACTTC. The whole variable domain, filled in from reference TRBV30 and TRBJ2-5, reads SQTIHQWPATLVQPVGSPLSLECTVEGTSNPNLYWYRQAAGRGLQLLFYSVGIGQISSEVPQNLSASRPQDRQFILSSKKLLLSDSGFYLCAWKATLETQYFGPGTRLLVL.

The chain recombines TRBV18 with TRBJ1-1, with D uncertain. This CDR3 region has 15 residues. The V gene's germline CDR1 is KGHSH and CDR2 LQKENI. V was trimmed by 3 bases and J by 2 bases, leaving 13 bases between them. The CDR3 loop reads CASSPAGADNTEAFF. The CDR3 DNA reads TGTGCCAGCTCACCCGCGGGAGCGGATAACACTGAAGCTTTCTTT.

There are a few counts of this clonotype. V usage is TRBV20-1 and J usage is TRBJ1-1, with 10 bases fitting TRBD1. The V and J ends lost 6 bases and 0 bases, in that order; junction bases with no gene match: 10. This CDR3 region has 16 residues. The germline gives CDR1 DFQATT, CDR2 SNEGSKA (reference sequence). CDR3 loop: CSARTGGKTVNTEAFF. DNA for the CDR3: TGCAGTGCCCGGACAGGGGGGAAAACAGTGAACACTGAAGCTTTCTTT.

CDR3 amino acids: CASRGDGGNVLTF. In nucleotides, the CDR3 is TGTGCCAGCAGGGGCGATGGAGGCAACGTCCTGACTTTC. The chain is built from TRBV6-2 or TRBV6-3 and TRBJ2-6; D is possibly TRBD2 (5 bases). From germline, CDR1 is MNHEY and CDR2 SVGEGT. The CDR3 contains 13 residues. Trimming left V 6 bases short and J 9 bases short, with 12 bases between.

This clonotype was counted ten times or more. This chain joins TRBV20-1 and TRBJ2-1; D gene unclear. Germline V lookup: CDR1 DFQATT, CDR2 SNEGSKA (reference sequence). The CDR3 runs 15 residues. V lost 0 bases and J lost 0, with 9 bases in between. As DNA, the CDR3 is TGCAGTGCTAGAGATCCTACAAGCTCCTACAATGAGCAGTTCTTC. It codes for CSARDPTSSYNEQFF.